The 7 T cell receptor beta chains reported below all come from one sample, sequenced in a study of OX40 agonist ivuxolimab in advanced cancers. The receptor library was made with the immunoSEQ multiplex PCR assay. Not all clones reach the TCRdb copy of this immuneACCESS table, which keeps in-frame sequences only. Checked studies attribute under half of the gap to unresolved V genes and leave the rest unexplained. This sample is represented by tens of thousands of clones; about 94% of them were singletons. The ten biggest clones cover around 20% of the sample. The source material was CD4+ or CD8+ T cells sorted from blood, sampled in a trial of the OX40 agonist ivuxolimab. The source of these receptors is an adult with an advanced solid tumor such as melanoma, head and neck, liver or kidney cancer.

CDR3: CASSSTGTDQETQYF. The CDR3 DNA sequence: TGTGCCAGCAGCTCGACCGGGACGGACCAAGAGACCCAGTACTTC. This rearrangement joins TRBV7-6 to TRBJ2-5, with D tentatively TRBD1 or TRBD2 (5 bases each). Trimming stripped 4 bases from V and 0 bases from J, with 12 bases between. The CDR3 extends over 15 amino acids. Germline lookup yields CDR1 SGHVS and CDR2 FNYEAQ. Full variable domain (outside the CDR3, taken from reference TRBV7-6 and TRBJ2-5): GAGVSQSPRYKVTKRGQDVALRCDPISGHVSLYWYRQALGQGPEFLTYFNYEAQQDKSGLPNDRFSAERPEGSISTLTIQRTEQRDSAMYRCASSSTGTDQETQYFGPGTRLLVL.

This clone was seen just once. The V gene is TRBV10-2, the J gene TRBJ2-7; 9 nucleotides line up with TRBD2. The junction had 23 bases not matched to a gene; V was cut back by 10 bases and J by 7 bases. The CDR3 loop spans 17 amino acids. Germline V gene data show CDR1 as WSHSY and CDR2 as SAAADI. This chain's CDR3 is CATRGPGASGGPPEQYF. CDR3 DNA sequence: TGCGCCACCCGAGGACCAGGGGCGAGCGGGGGGCCCCCGGAGCAGTACTTC.

The V call is TRBV21-1, the J call TRBJ1-1; TRBD1, the D gene given by the table, was not confirmed from the DNA. TRBV21-1 is flagged as a pseudogene. This CDR3 spans 12 amino acids. CDR3 nucleotides: TGTGCCAGCAGCATGTGTTCAACTGAAGCTTTCTTT. This gives the protein CASSMCSTEAFF.

The rearrangement links TRBV28 to TRBJ2-7; 10 bases map to TRBD2. V dropped 5 bases and J dropped 6; count of bases not matched to a gene: 19. Germline CDR1 reads MDHEN; CDR2 reads SYDVKM. CDR3 length: 18 amino acids. The chain's CDR3 is CASSPDSPLAGDGGEQYF. CDR3 in DNA: TGTGCCAGCAGTCCTGACTCGCCGCTAGCGGGAGATGGGGGCGAGCAGTACTTC.

The chain has TRBV27 and TRBJ2-5; 9 positions agree with TRBD2. Germline CDR1 MNHEY, CDR2 SMNVEV (reference sequence). This CDR3 is built from 18 residues. The V segment lost 5 bases and the J segment 5 bases; nucleotides outside the gene matches: 18. The CDR3 spells CASSTTFLAGATGETQYF. Written as DNA, the CDR3 is TGTGCCAGCAGTACAACGTTCTTAGCGGGAGCTACCGGGGAGACCCAGTACTTC.

This clone came up a few times. This chain joins TRBV15 and TRBJ2-7, with D unresolved. The CDR3 contains 17 residues. From germline, CDR1 is LNHNV and CDR2 YYDKDF (reference sequence). V shed 3 bases and J shed 2 bases, with 20 bases lying between them. CDR3 sequence reads: CATSRRNGVSRAYEQYF. The DNA for the CDR3 is TGTGCCACCAGCAGGAGAAACGGTGTCAGTAGAGCCTACGAGCAGTACTTC.

This clone showed up just once. This chain links TRBV5-1 with TRBJ2-2; D is perhaps TRBD2 (5 bases). The CDR3 has 16 amino acids. V shed 1 base and J shed 3 bases, with 13 bases lying between them. CDR1 is SGHRS and CDR2 is YFSETQ in the germline V gene. The CDR3 region is CASSLFPFGDTGELFF. The CDR3 nucleotides are TGCGCCAGCAGCTTGTTCCCCTTCGGGGACACCGGGGAGCTGTTTTTT.